The 5 T cell receptor beta chains presented below share a single source sample, sequenced in a study of T-cell memory formation after mild COVID-19 (dated by TCRdb to 2020 to 2022). Preparation of the library involved 5' RACE. Sequencing was performed on an Illumina NovaSeq 6000. The public reads were quality trimmed at Q25 with fastp and then assembled into clones with MiXCR by TCRdb, keeping productive beta chains. When rows share a CDR3 protein, they turn into one entry using the most common DNA and genes. In this sample the table shows 550,000 to 700,000 distinct CDR3 sequences, around a sixth of which occur a single time. The top ten clonotypes cover about 8.1% of the sample. Sequencing used PBMCs or a T cell subset sorted from them (not recorded which). The receptors were sampled from an adult woman who had mild COVID-19 (a few samples of this study predate the infection). The sample titles of this study are shuffled in the database, so cell type and time point are left out; the donor was told from shared clones.

The chain links TRBV7-9 to TRBJ2-7; 9 bases map to TRBD2. Losses at the gene ends were 5 bases for V and 6 bases for J; bases not matched to a gene: 8. Germline assignment: CDR1 SEHNR and CDR2 FQNEAQ (reference sequence). The CDR3 loop spans 14 amino acids. The CDR3 DNA is TGTGCCAGCAGCGATAGCGGGAGTCTCTCCGAGCAGTACTTC. Residues: CASSDSGSLSEQYF.

This clonotype was counted a few times. The V call is TRBV25-1, the J call TRBJ1-4; D unresolved. CDR1 is MGHDK, CDR2 SYGVNS, per germline. Trimming took off 1 base at V and 5 bases at J, with 5 bases between the two ends. The CDR3 is made up of 13 amino acids. In nucleotides, the CDR3 is TGTGCCAGCAGTGAATGGCAAAATGAAAAACTGTTTTTT. The encoded protein is CASSEWQNEKLFF.

In its sample, this clonotype was seen a few times. The V call is TRBV29-1, the J call TRBJ1-3; D not resolved. Germline V CDR1 and CDR2: SQVTM, ANQGSEA. The CDR3 sequence is 14 residues long. The V gene lost 3 bases and the J gene lost 5 bases, with 14 bases spanning the gap. The CDR3 spells CSVETPSPRNTIYF. The DNA of the CDR3 is TGCAGCGTTGAGACCCCGTCGCCGAGAAACACCATATATTTT.

The V call is TRBV9, the J call TRBJ2-1; 7 positions match TRBD1. V gave up 4 bases and J gave up 9 bases; unmatched junction bases: 7. The CDR3 is 13 residues long. CDR1 is SGDLS, CDR2 YYNGEE, per germline. This CDR3 reads CASSFSTGREQFF. Here the CDR3 DNA reads TGTGCCAGCAGCTTTTCGACAGGGCGTGAGCAGTTCTTC.

This clonotype came up a few times. The rearrangement joins TRBV20-1 to TRBJ1-2; a possible D gene is TRBD1 (5 bases). The CDR3 is 16 amino acids. The ends were cut back, 0 bases at V and 4 bases at J, with 18 bases in the middle. Germline V gene lookup returns CDR1 DFQATT and CDR2 SNEGSKA (reference sequence). The CDR3 DNA is TGCAGTGCTAGAGACATATCTGTGGGGGTGGCCTATGGCTACACCTTC. It is translated as CSARDISVGVAYGYTF.